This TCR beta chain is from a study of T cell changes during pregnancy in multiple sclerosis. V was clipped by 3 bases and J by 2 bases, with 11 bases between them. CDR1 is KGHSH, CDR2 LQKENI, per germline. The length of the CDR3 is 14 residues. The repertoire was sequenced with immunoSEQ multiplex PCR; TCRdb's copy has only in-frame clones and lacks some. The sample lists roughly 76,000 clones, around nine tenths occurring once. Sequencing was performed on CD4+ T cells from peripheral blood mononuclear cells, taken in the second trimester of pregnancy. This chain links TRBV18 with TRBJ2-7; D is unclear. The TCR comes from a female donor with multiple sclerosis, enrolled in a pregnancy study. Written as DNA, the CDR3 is TGTGCCAGCTCACCTTATCACCCGGCCTACGAGCAGTACTTC. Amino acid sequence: CASSPYHPAYEQYF.